The 22 T cell receptor beta chains listed next were all sequenced from one sample in a study of blood T cell repertoires in COVID-19. TCRdb's table, derived via immunoSEQ multiplex PCR, lists solely in-frame clones and lacks some. The sample carries a few hundred thousand clones, around 87% recorded once. The specimen was peripheral blood. These receptors came from a woman in her 70s with active or convalescent COVID-19.

The chain is built from TRBV24-1 and TRBJ2-5; 11 positions match TRBD1. The CDR3 sequence is 13 residues long. Germline CDR1 reads KGHDR; CDR2 reads SFDVKD. CDR3 sequence (DNA): TGTGCAACCGGGACAGGGGGTCAAGAGACCCAGTACTTC. It specifies CATGTGGQETQYF.

The V gene is TRBV7-9, the J gene TRBJ2-7; TRBD1 might be the D (6 bases). CDR1 is SEHNR, CDR2 FQNEAQ, per germline (reference sequence). The germline V and J ends were trimmed by 1 base and 4 bases, with 17 bases remaining between them. The CDR3 length is 16 residues. CDR3 amino acids: CASSLDLTGSSYEQYF. For the CDR3, the DNA is TGTGCCAGCAGCTTAGATCTGACAGGAAGTTCTTACGAGCAGTACTTC.

The CDR3, as DNA: TGTGCCAGCAGCGTATTAAAAGGGGTGGGCTCTGGAAACACCATATATTTT. As protein: CASSVLKGVGSGNTIYF. The chain combines TRBV11-2 with TRBJ1-3, with a weak D call TRBD1 (5 bases). The CDR3 runs to 17 residues. V was clipped by 5 bases and J by 0 bases, with 17 bases between them. From germline, CDR1 is SGHAT and CDR2 FQNNGV. Full variable domain (remainder filled in from reference TRBV11-2 and TRBJ1-3): EAGVAQSPRYKIIEKRQSVAFWCNPISGHATLYWYQQILGQGPKLLIQFQNNGVVDDSQLPKDRFSAERLKGVDSTLKIQPAKLEDSAVYLCASSVLKGVGSGNTIYFGEGSWLTVV.

The V call is TRBV29-1, the J call TRBJ1-2, with D possibly matching TRBD1 (6 bases). Germline V gene lookup returns CDR1 SQVTM and CDR2 ANQGSEA. The CDR3 has 11 amino acids. V dropped 4 bases and J dropped 9 bases, with 12 bases sitting between them. Here the CDR3 DNA reads TGCAGCGTTGCGACAGGTCAGAGCTACACCTTC. Its protein product is CSVATGQSYTF.

The rearrangement joins TRBV5-5 to TRBJ2-7, with D perhaps matching TRBD1 (7 bases). There are 14 residues in the CDR3. Looked up from germline, CDR1 is SGHKS and CDR2 is YYEKEE (reference sequence). Trimming removed 4 bases from V and 3 bases from J, with 14 bases in between. CDR3 sequence (DNA): TGTGCCAGCAGCGCGGGGTCAGGGGGCTACGAGCAGTACTTC. Translation gives CASSAGSGGYEQYF. Looking up the rest from reference TRBV5-5 and TRBJ2-7 gives the full variable domain: DAGVTQSPTHLIKTRGQQVTLRCSPISGHKSVSWYQQVLGQGPQFIFQYYEKEERGRGNFPDRFSARQFPNYSSELNVNALLLGDSALYLCASSAGSGGYEQYFGPGTRLTVT.

CDR3 region: CASSSGALSLNTGELFF. In DNA, the CDR3 is TGTGCCAGCAGCAGCGGGGCTCTCTCCCTGAACACCGGGGAGCTGTTTTTT. The chain combines TRBV5-4 with TRBJ2-2, with TRBD2 identical over 7 bases. Per the germline V gene, CDR1 is SGHNT and CDR2 is YYREEE (reference sequence). The CDR3 has 17 residues. V lost 4 bases, J lost 1 base, and 10 bases stayed unmatched. Full variable domain (rest looked up from reference TRBV5-4 and TRBJ2-2): ETGVTQSPTHLIKTRGQQVTLRCSSQSGHNTVSWYQQALGQGPQFIFQYYREEENGRGNFPPRFSGLQFPNYSSELNVNALELDDSALYLCASSSGALSLNTGELFFGEGSRLTVL.

J is TRBJ1-4 and V is TRBV3-1 (or the pseudogene TRBV3-2); TRBD1 is a possible D gene (6 bases). CDR1 and CDR2 from the germline V gene are LGHDT and YNNKEL (reference sequence). Between the trimmed V and J ends, which lost 5 bases and 0 bases, there was a span of 10 bases. The CDR3 runs to 15 residues. The CDR3 nucleotides are TGTGCCAGCAGCAGCCGGACAGCAACTAATGAAAAACTGTTTTTT. Encoded protein: CASSSRTATNEKLFF.

Only one count was recorded for this clone. The chain is built from TRBV5-1 and TRBJ2-7; 7 bases fit TRBD1. The ends lost 4 bases at V and 2 bases at J; junction bases unmatched: 12. This CDR3 has 16 residues. Germline values: CDR1 SGHRS, CDR2 YFSETQ. The CDR3 is CASSQTGPYYPYEQYF. As DNA, the CDR3 is TGCGCCAGCAGCCAGACAGGGCCCTACTACCCCTACGAGCAGTACTTC.

Details on this clone: This same CDR3 is encoded by further DNA sequences in the sample. This sequence joins TRBV12-3 or TRBV12-4 and TRBJ1-6; D is uncertain. The ends were cut back, 3 bases at V and 9 bases at J, with 6 bases in the middle. The CDR3 consists of 12 residues. The CDR3 spells CASSLGSSPLHF. The CDR3 coding sequence is TGTGCCAGCAGTTTGGGGAGTTCACCCCTCCACTTT.

The chain links TRBV2 to TRBJ1-5; D gene ambiguous. The CDR3 spans 12 residues. Germline CDR1 is SNHLY and CDR2 is FYNNEI. V gave up 8 bases and J gave up 6 bases, with 11 bases separating them. The CDR3 nucleotides read TGTGCCAGCTCTCGGGGAGGTCAGCCCCAGCATTTT. As protein: CASSRGGQPQHF.

J is TRBJ2-1 and V is TRBV5-1; 9 bases are shared with TRBD1. There are 16 residues in the CDR3. V dropped 4 bases and J dropped 9; count of bases not matched to a gene: 14. Germline-derived CDR1 and CDR2 are SGHRS and YFSETQ. CDR3 loop: CASSTPPGQGRGEQFF. CDR3 bases: TGCGCCAGCAGCACCCCACCGGGACAGGGAAGGGGTGAGCAGTTCTTC.

This clone appeared a few times. V is TRBV7-2 and J is TRBJ1-5, with D hard to call. Germline CDR1 SGHTA, CDR2 FQGNSA. The CDR3 spans 15 residues. V was clipped by 8 bases and J by 5 bases, with 19 bases between them. Here the CDR3 DNA reads TGTGCCAGCGGTTCAGCGTGGGGAGTGGATCAGCCCCAGCATTTT. It codes for CASGSAWGVDQPQHF.

The gene calls are TRBV28 and TRBJ2-3, with D possibly being TRBD2 (5 bases). Germline V lookup: CDR1 MDHEN, CDR2 SYDVKM. V was shortened by 7 bases and J by 1 base, with 18 bases between the two germline ends. The CDR3 length is 16 residues. Here the CDR3 reads CASTTPPLAGTDTQYF. CDR3 sequence (DNA): TGTGCCAGCACAACGCCCCCCCTAGCCGGCACAGATACGCAGTATTTT.

The rearrangement joins TRBV29-1 to TRBJ2-5; TRBD2 aligns across 7 bases. V was pared by 3 bases and J by 6 bases, with 4 bases of the junction left unmatched. Germline CDR1 reads SQVTM; CDR2 reads ANQGSEA. This CDR3 comprises 12 residues. The CDR3 sequence: CSVDGGSKTQYF. The CDR3 DNA reads TGCAGCGTTGACGGGGGGTCAAAGACCCAGTACTTC.

The chain is built from TRBV2 and TRBJ1-3; weak D call: TRBD1 (6 bases). V shed 5 bases and J shed 4 bases, with 18 bases lying between them. CDR1 and CDR2 from the germline V gene are SNHLY and FYNNEI. CDR3 size: 16 residues. The CDR3 region is CASSPPPTGLGNTIYF. CDR3 bases: TGTGCCAGCAGTCCACCCCCAACAGGGTTGGGAAACACCATATATTTT. Looking up the rest from reference TRBV2 and TRBJ1-3 gives the full variable domain: EPEVTQTPSHQVTQMGQEVILRCVPISNHLYFYWYRQILGQKVEFLVSFYNNEISEKSEIFDDQFSVERPDGSNFTLKIRSTKLEDSAMYFCASSPPPTGLGNTIYFGEGSWLTVV.

The chain recombines TRBV4-3 with TRBJ2-3; 14 bases map to TRBD2. With 0 bases clipped from V and 6 bases from J, the junction kept 5 bases outside the gene matches. The CDR3 spans 17 residues. The V gene's germline CDR1 is LGHNA and CDR2 YSLEER. For the CDR3, the DNA is TGCGCCAGCAGCCAAGATGGAAGACTAGCGGGGGGGGATACGCAGTATTTT. This encodes CASSQDGRLAGGDTQYF.

This chain links TRBV18 with TRBJ1-1; D is perhaps TRBD1 (5 bases). Germline CDR1 KGHSH, CDR2 LQKENI. This CDR3 spans 16 amino acids. Trimming removed 0 bases at V and 3 bases at J, with 14 bases between. The CDR3 bases are TGTGCCAGCTCACCACCACTGCGTTCCAGGGACACTGAAGCTTTCTTT. Its translation: CASSPPLRSRDTEAFF.

The V gene is TRBV19, the J gene TRBJ1-5, with D possibly being TRBD1 (5 bases). Trimming shortened V by 0 bases and J by 1 base, and 10 bases separated the two germline ends. The V gene's germline CDR1 is LNHDA and CDR2 SQIVND (reference sequence). The CDR3 has 16 residues. CDR3 nucleotide sequence: TGTGCCAGTAGTATAGAGGTGGGGCTGAGCAATCAGCCCCAGCATTTT. It encodes CASSIEVGLSNQPQHF.

The V and J genes are TRBV19 and TRBJ1-5; D call uncertain. This CDR3 contains 15 residues. Looked up from germline, CDR1 is LNHDA and CDR2 is SQIVND (reference sequence). The V and J ends lost 7 bases and 1 base respectively, with 14 bases between them. The CDR3 coding sequence is TGTGCCAGTATCGGCGGGGAGGCGAGCAATCAGCCCCAGCATTTT. Amino acid sequence: CASIGGEASNQPQHF.

The chain employs TRBV5-1 and TRBJ1-2; 7 nucleotides match TRBD1. CDR3 size: 16 residues. Germline V CDR1 and CDR2: SGHRS, YFSETQ. J gave up 4 bases and V 3 bases, and 12 bases lay outside the gene matches. The CDR3 sequence: CASSSHRDSTLYGYTF. For the CDR3, the DNA is TGCGCCAGCAGCTCCCACCGGGACAGTACCCTCTATGGCTACACCTTC.

The chain links TRBV11-3 to TRBJ1-1, with D perhaps TRBD1 (5 bases). This CDR3 spans 15 amino acids. V lost 5 bases, J lost 1 base, and 14 bases lay in between. The germline V gene has CDR1 SGHNT and CDR2 YENEEA. In DNA, the CDR3 is TGTGCCAGCAGCGATAGGGGCCAAAAGAACACTGAAGCTTTCTTT. This gives the protein CASSDRGQKNTEAFF.

This clone showed up just a few times. The V and J genes are TRBV11-1 and TRBJ2-2; 9 nucleotides agree with TRBD2. The CDR3 is 15 residues long. V was clipped by 4 bases and J by 7 bases; unmatched bases: 7. CDR1 and CDR2 from the germline V gene are SGHAT and FQDESV (reference sequence). The CDR3 DNA follows: TGTGCCAGCAGCTCCGGGACTAGCCGTCACGGGGAGCTGTTTTTT. It encodes CASSSGTSRHGELFF.